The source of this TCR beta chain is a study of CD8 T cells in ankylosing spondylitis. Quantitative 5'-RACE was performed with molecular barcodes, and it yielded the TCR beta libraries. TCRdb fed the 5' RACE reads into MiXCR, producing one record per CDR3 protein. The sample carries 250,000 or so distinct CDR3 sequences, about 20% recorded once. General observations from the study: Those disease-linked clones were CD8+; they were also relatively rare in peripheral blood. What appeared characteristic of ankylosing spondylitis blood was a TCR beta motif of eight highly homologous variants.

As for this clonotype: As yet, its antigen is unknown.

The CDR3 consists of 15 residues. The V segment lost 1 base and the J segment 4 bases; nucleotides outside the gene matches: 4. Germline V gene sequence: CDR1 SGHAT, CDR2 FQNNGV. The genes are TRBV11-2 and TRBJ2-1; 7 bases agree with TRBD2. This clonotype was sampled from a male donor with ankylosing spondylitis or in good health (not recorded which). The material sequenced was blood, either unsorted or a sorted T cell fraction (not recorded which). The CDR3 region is CASSLASGGYNEQFF. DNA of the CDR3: TGTGCCAGCAGCTTAGCTAGCGGTGGGTACAATGAGCAGTTCTTC.